The 17 T cell receptor beta chains listed next were all sequenced from one sample in a study of blood T cell repertoires in COVID-19. The table came from immunoSEQ multiplex PCR; TCRdb's copy has only in-frame clones and leaves some out. The sample lists tens of thousands of clones, over 75% occurring once. Sequenced: peripheral blood. The receptors originated from a man over 45 with acute or convalescent COVID-19.

The chain uses TRBV7-8 and TRBJ1-2; D possibly corresponds to TRBD1 (5 bases). The germline V and J ends were trimmed by 2 bases and 2 bases, with 9 bases remaining between them. CDR1 is SGHVS and CDR2 is FQNEAQ in the germline V gene. The CDR3 is 14 residues long. The CDR3 nucleotides are TGTGCCAGCAGCTTAATGGAGGGGAACTATGGCTACACCTTC. Translation: CASSLMEGNYGYTF.

This chain connects TRBV10-3 to TRBJ2-1, with a possible D match to TRBD2 (7 bases). The length of the CDR3 is 18 residues. CDR1 ENHRY and CDR2 SYGVKD come from the germline V gene. Trimming pared 0 bases from V and 8 bases from J, leaving 23 bases between. CDR3 DNA sequence: TGTGCCATCAGTGAGTCGGGGGCTAGGGGCGGGAGTTTCGATGAGCAGTTCTTC. Protein product: CAISESGARGGSFDEQFF.

The V call is TRBV6-2 or TRBV6-3, the J call TRBJ1-1; D not certain. Germline lookup yields CDR1 MNHEY and CDR2 SVGEGT. The CDR3 is 14 residues long. Trimming stripped 2 bases from V and 5 bases from J, with 12 bases between. In DNA, the CDR3 is TGTGCCAGCAGTTACGTGGGCCTGGCTACTGAAGCTTTCTTT. Translating gives CASSYVGLATEAFF.

The chain uses TRBV7-2 and TRBJ2-1; tentative D call: TRBD2 (5 bases). Germline CDR1 SGHTA, CDR2 FQGNSA. The CDR3 spans 12 residues. Trimming left V 5 bases short and J 14 bases short, with 16 bases between. The CDR3 reads CASSLRPSGKFF. CDR3 in DNA: TGTGCCAGCAGCCTCCGACCTTCCGGGAAGTTCTTC.

The chain uses TRBV4-2 and TRBJ2-1; TRBD2 agrees at 8 bases. V dropped 4 bases and J dropped 4; count of bases not matched to a gene: 6. CDR3 length equals 15 residues. Per germline, CDR1 LGHNA and CDR2 YNFKEQ. CDR3 sequence reads: CASSPSGGVYNEQFF. The CDR3, as DNA: TGTGCCAGCAGCCCCTCGGGAGGGGTGTACAATGAGCAGTTCTTC.

The chain uses TRBV28 and TRBJ1-5; no definite D call. The CDR3 consists of 16 residues. Germline-derived CDR1 and CDR2 are MDHEN and SYDVKM. V lost 4 bases to trimming and J lost 2 bases, with 15 bases between them. In DNA form, the CDR3 reads TGTGCCAGCAGTTCACGTTGGGCAGAACGCAATCAGCCCCAGCATTTT. Its protein product is CASSSRWAERNQPQHF.

This clone has a handful of counts. The gene calls are TRBV4-3 and TRBJ1-5; D is ambiguous. The CDR3 is made up of 14 amino acids. V shed 0 bases and J shed 5 bases, with 8 bases lying between them. Germline lookup yields CDR1 LGHNA and CDR2 YSLEER. CDR3 protein: CASSQDSGYQPQHF. In DNA, the CDR3 is TGCGCCAGCAGCCAAGATTCGGGGTATCAGCCCCAGCATTTT.

This chain links TRBV4-1 with TRBJ2-1, with D possibly TRBD1 on 6 matching bases. The CDR3 spans 15 residues. Germline loops: CDR1 MGHRA, CDR2 YSYEKL. V lost 0 bases, J lost 0 bases, and 6 bases lay in between. The CDR3 DNA sequence: TGCGCCAGCAGCCAAGAGGGGGCCTCCTACAATGAGCAGTTCTTC. It is translated as CASSQEGASYNEQFF.

The chain carries TRBV11-2 and TRBJ1-4; the D is unclear. CDR1 SGHAT and CDR2 FQNNGV come from the germline V gene. V shed 3 bases and J shed 3 bases, with 8 bases lying between them. CDR3 length: 14 amino acids. CDR3 DNA: TGTGCCAGCAGCTTCTACAGCTCTAATGAAAAACTGTTTTTT. Amino acid sequence: CASSFYSSNEKLFF.

The gene calls are TRBV30 and TRBJ1-4, with D possibly TRBD1 on 6 matching bases. The CDR3 loop spans 15 amino acids. Germline CDR1 reads GTSNPN; CDR2 reads SVGIG (reference sequence). Trimming removed 3 bases at V and 10 bases at J, with 21 bases between. CDR3 protein: CAWRAWGGASGKLFF. Written as DNA, the CDR3 is TGTGCCTGGAGGGCTTGGGGGGGGGCGAGCGGAAAACTGTTTTTT.

The rearrangement joins TRBV11-2 to TRBJ2-7; weak D call: TRBD2 (6 bases). The CDR3 length is 16 residues. The V and J ends lost 6 bases and 1 base respectively, with 19 bases between them. Germline CDR1 is SGHAT and CDR2 is FQNNGV. The CDR3, as DNA: TGTGCCAGCAGAAATGTGTTTATTAGCGGATCCTACGAGCAGTACTTC. Translating gives CASRNVFISGSYEQYF.

The V call is TRBV14, the J call TRBJ2-1; no clear D. Germline assignment: CDR1 SGHDN and CDR2 FVKESK. This CDR3 has 15 amino acids. Deletions cut 0 bases from V and 0 bases from J, with 6 bases between. DNA for the CDR3: TGTGCCAGCAGCCAAGATCATAGCTCCTACAATGAGCAGTTCTTC. This gives the protein CASSQDHSSYNEQFF.

The V and J genes are TRBV6-6 and TRBJ2-1; no clear D gene. Germline V gives CDR1 MNHNY, CDR2 SVGAGI (reference sequence). V lost 6 bases and J lost 4, with 13 bases in between. CDR3 length equals 14 residues. The CDR3 sequence: CASSRQTPYNEQFF. CDR3 DNA: TGTGCCAGCAGCCGACAAACACCGTACAATGAGCAGTTCTTC.

The rearrangement uses TRBV19 and TRBJ1-3, with a tentative D call TRBD1 (6 bases). Trimming removed 9 bases from V and 2 bases from J, with 11 bases in between. Germline values: CDR1 LNHDA, CDR2 SQIVND (reference sequence). The CDR3 is made up of 13 amino acids. CDR3 amino acids: CASRGAAGNTIYF. CDR3 nucleotide sequence: TGTGCCAGCAGGGGAGCCGCTGGAAACACCATATATTTT.

The chain is built from TRBV7-2 and TRBJ2-1; 11 bases fit TRBD1. After removal of 5 bases from V and 10 bases from J, the junction contained 7 bases not matched to a gene. CDR1 is SGHTA, CDR2 FQGNSA, per germline. The CDR3 runs to 14 residues. CDR3 coding DNA: TGTGCCAGCAGCATGGACAGGGGGCGAGAGGAGCAGTTCTTC. Residues: CASSMDRGREEQFF.

This chain uses TRBV30 with TRBJ1-4; D is undetermined. V lost 4 bases, J lost 1 base, and 7 bases lay in between. The germline CDR1 and CDR2 sequences are GTSNPN and SVGIG (reference sequence). The CDR3 runs 13 residues. The CDR3 nucleotides are TGTGCCTGGACGGGGTTAACTAATGAAAAACTGTTTTTT. Translating it yields CAWTGLTNEKLFF.

The gene calls are TRBV11-3 and TRBJ2-3, with 7 bases matching TRBD1. V lost 5 bases, J lost 2 bases, and 13 bases stayed unmatched. Germline CDR1 SGHNT, CDR2 YENEEA. The length of the CDR3 is 17 residues. The CDR3 DNA reads as TGTGCCAGCAGCCGCCGCGCCATGACAGGGTACACAGATACGCAGTATTTT. Its translation: CASSRRAMTGYTDTQYF. The full variable domain, rest sourced from reference TRBV11-3 and TRBJ2-3, is EAGVVQSPRYKIIEKKQPVAFWCNPISGHNTLYWYLQNLGQGPELLIRYENEEAVDDSQLPKDRFSAERLKGVDSTLKIQPAELGDSAVYLCASSRRAMTGYTDTQYFGPGTRLTVL.